The clone carrying this T cell receptor beta chain occurred a few times. The time point was: patch test 3, about 24 weeks after DPC sensitization. Treatment reported: therapeutic diphenylcyclopropenone sensitization with weekly scalp DPC. The entry originates in a study of human T cells and chemical hapten exposure. Using its own MiXCR run on the RACE reads, TCRdb lists one record per CDR3 protein. The sample consists of 90,000 to 140,000 distinct CDR3 sequences, around 34% of them appearing once. The CDR3 length is 10 residues. Germline V gene lookup returns CDR1 SQVTM and CDR2 ANQGSEA. Trimming took 5 bases from V and 10 from J, leaving 9 bases between them.

The source is a man in his forties or fifties with alopecia areata. Some clones in this sample may be carry-over from other donors' samples. V gene TRBV29-1 combines with J gene TRBJ2-1; D gene uncertain. This material consisted of whole blood, taken in connection with sensitization to the hapten diphenylcyclopropenone (DPC). CDR3 DNA sequence: TGCAGCGTTCGTCTTTTAGAGCAGTTCTTC. It encodes CSVRLLEQFF.